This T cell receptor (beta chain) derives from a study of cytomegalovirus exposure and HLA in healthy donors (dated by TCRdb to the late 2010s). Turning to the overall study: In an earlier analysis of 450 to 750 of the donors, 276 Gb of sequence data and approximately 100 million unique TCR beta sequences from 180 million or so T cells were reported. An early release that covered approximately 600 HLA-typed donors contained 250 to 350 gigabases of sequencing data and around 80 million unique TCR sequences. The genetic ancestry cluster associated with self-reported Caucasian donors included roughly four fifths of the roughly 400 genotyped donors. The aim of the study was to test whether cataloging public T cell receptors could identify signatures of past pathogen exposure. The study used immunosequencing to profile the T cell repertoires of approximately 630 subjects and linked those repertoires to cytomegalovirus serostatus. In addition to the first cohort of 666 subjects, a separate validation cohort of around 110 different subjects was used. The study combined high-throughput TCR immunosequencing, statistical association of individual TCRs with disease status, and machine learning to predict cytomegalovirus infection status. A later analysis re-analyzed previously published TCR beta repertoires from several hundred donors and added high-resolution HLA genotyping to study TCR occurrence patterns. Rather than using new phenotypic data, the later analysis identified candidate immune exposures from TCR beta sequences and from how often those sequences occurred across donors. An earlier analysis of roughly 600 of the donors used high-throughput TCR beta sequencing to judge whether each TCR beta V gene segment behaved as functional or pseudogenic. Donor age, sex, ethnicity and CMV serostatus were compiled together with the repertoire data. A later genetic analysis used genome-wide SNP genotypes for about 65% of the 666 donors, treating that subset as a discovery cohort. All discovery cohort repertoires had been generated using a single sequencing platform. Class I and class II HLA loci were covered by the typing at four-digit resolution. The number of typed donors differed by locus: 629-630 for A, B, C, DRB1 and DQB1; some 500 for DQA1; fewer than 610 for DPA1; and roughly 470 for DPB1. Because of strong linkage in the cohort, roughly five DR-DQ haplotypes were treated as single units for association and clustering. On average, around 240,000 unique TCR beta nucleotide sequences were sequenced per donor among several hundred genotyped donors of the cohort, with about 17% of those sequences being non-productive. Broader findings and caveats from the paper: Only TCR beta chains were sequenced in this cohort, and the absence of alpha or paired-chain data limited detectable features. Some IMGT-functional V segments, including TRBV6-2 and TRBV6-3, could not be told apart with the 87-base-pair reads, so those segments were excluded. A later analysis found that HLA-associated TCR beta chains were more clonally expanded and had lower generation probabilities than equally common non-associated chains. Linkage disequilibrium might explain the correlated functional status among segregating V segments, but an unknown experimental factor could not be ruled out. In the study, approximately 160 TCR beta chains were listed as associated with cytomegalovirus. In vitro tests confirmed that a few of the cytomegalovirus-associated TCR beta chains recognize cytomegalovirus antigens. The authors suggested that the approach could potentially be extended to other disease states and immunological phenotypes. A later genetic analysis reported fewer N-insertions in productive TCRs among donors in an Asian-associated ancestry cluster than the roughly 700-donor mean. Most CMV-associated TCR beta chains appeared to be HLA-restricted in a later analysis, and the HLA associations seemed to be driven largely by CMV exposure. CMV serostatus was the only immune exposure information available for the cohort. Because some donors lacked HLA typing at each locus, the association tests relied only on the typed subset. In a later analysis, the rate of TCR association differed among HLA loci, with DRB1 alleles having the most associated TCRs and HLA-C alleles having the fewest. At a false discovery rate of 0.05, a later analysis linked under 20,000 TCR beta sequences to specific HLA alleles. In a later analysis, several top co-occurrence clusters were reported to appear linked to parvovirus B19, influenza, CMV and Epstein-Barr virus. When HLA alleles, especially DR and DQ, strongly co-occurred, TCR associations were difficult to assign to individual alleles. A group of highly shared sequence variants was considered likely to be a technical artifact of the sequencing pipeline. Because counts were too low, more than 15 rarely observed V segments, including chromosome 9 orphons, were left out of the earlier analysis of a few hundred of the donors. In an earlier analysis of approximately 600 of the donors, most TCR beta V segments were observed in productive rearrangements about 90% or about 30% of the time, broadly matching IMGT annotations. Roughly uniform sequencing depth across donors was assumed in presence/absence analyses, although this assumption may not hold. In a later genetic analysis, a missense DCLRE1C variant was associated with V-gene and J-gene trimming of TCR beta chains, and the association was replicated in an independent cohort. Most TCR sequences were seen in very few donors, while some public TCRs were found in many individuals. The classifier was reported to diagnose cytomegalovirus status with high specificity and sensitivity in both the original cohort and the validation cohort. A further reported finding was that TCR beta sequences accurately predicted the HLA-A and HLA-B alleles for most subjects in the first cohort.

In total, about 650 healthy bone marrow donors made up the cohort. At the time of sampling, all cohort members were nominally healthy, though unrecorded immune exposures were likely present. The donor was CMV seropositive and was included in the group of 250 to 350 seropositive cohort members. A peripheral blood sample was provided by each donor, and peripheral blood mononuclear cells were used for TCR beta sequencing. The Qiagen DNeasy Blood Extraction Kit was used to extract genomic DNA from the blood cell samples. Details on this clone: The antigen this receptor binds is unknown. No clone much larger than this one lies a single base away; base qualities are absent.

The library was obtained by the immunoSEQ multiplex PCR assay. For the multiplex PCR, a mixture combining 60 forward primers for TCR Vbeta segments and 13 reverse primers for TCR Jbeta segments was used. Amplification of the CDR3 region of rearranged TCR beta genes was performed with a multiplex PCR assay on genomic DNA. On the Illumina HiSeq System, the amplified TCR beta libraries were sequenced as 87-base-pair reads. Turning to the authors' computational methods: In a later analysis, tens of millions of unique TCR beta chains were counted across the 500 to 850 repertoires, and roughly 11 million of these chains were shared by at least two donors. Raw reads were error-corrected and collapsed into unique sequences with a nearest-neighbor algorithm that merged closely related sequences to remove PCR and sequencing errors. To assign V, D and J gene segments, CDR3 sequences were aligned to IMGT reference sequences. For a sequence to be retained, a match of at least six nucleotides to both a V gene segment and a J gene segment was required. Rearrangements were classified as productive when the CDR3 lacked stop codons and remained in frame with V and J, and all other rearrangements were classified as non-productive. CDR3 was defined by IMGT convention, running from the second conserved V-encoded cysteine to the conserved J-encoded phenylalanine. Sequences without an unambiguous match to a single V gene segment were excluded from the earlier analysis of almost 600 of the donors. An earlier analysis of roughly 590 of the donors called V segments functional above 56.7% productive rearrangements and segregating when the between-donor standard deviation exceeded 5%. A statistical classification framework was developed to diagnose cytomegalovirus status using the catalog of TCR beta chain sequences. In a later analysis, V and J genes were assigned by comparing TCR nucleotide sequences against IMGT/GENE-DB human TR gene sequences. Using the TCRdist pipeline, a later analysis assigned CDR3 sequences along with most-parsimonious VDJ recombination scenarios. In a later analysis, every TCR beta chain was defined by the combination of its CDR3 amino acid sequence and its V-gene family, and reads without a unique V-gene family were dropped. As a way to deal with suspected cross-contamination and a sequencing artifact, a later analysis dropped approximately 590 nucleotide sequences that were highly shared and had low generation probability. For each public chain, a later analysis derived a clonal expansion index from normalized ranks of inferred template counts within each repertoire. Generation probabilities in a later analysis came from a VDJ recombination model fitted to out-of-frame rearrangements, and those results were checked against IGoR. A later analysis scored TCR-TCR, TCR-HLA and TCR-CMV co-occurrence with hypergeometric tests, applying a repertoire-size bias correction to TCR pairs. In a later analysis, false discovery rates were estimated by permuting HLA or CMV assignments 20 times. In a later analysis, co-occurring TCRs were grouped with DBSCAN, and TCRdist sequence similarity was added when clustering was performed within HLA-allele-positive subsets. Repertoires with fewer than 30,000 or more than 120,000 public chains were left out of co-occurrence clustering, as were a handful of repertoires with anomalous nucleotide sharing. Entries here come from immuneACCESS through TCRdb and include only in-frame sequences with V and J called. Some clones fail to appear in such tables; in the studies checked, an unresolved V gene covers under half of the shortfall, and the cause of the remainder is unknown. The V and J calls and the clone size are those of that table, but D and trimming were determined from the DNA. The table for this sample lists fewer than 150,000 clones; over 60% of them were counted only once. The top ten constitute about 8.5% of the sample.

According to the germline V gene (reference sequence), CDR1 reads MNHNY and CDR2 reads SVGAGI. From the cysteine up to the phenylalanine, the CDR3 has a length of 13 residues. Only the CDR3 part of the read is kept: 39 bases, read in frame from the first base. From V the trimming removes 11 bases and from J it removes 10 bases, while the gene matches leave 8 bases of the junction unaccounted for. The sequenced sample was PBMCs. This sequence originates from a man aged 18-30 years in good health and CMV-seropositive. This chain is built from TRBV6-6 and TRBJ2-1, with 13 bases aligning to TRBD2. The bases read TGTGCCTCTGGACTAGCGGGGGCGGGGGAGCAGTTCTTC. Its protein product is CASGLAGAGEQFF.